Below, one T cell receptor beta chain is given with its context. This CDR3 has 14 residues. The J segment lost 3 bases and the V segment lost 5 bases, leaving 6 bases of the junction unmatched. CDR1 SGHVS and CDR2 FNYEAQ come from the germline V gene. This specimen comes from a study of T-cell reconstitution after alpha-beta-depleted transplantation in children. Library preparation (for TCRbeta) was performed with unique molecular identifiers. Each CDR3 protein is one row after TCRdb ran MiXCR on the PCR reads. The top ten clones hold around 6% of a sample with a few hundred thousand distinct CDR3 sequences, around 12% of them seen once.

The TCR was taken from a human donor who donated a stem cell graft to a child with combined immunodeficiency. Material: PBMCs from the stem cell graft donor, obtained from the stem cell graft. The V call is TRBV7-6, the J call TRBJ2-7, with 8 bases lining up with TRBD1. The CDR3 spells CASSGFGQGYEQYF. The CDR3 DNA sequence: TGTGCCAGCAGCGGTTTCGGACAGGGCTACGAGCAGTACTTC.